This TCR beta chain comes out of a study of T cell responses to AZD1222 COVID-19 vaccine. Using immunoSEQ multiplex PCR, the repertoire was profiled, and TCRdb retains in-frame clones only, with some absent. The sample shows approximately 150,000 clones, approximately 91% of them seen only once. V was cut by 3 bases and J by 6 bases, with 12 bases left in between. CDR1 and CDR2 from the germline V gene are SGHTA and FQGNSA. This CDR3 comprises 13 residues. Sequences were derived from peripheral blood, sampled 28 days after the second AZD1222 dose. This chain joins TRBV7-2 and TRBJ2-7; D not certain. This TCR derives from an adult who received the AZD1222 COVID-19 vaccine. As DNA, the CDR3 is TGTGCCAGCAGCTTCCGGGTCTCGGGCGAGCAGTACTTC. It encodes CASSFRVSGEQYF.